This paragraph covers one T cell receptor (beta chain) sequence. This clonotype has only a few counts. Its antigen remains undetermined. Per-nucleotide qualities are absent, and no much larger clonotype sits a single base away. This sample is part of a study of human T cells and chemical hapten exposure (dated by TCRdb to the early 2020s). Background for the entire study: For sensitization, 2% DPC in acetone was applied to an approximately 2 cm by approximately 2 cm area of upper inner arm skin. Patients additionally received weekly therapeutic DPC doses to the scalp throughout the roughly 25-week study period. Patch testing on the upper back used Finn chambers containing 0.01% DPC, with scoring done after 6 days according to International Contact Dermatitis Research Group standards. Most of the patients in the cohort were female, and the cohort covered alopecia areata with under or over 50% scalp involvement, alopecia totalis and alopecia universalis. Libraries were combined into a pool for sequencing, and differences in TCR yield between samples came mainly from small differences in library volumes within the pool. In alopecia patients, the study followed how the peripheral blood TCR repertoire changed in vivo over primary and secondary sensitization to diphenylcyclopropenone (DPC), a hapten. Patient blood was sampled pre-sensitization (week 0) and at 2, 6 and about 24 weeks after DPC sensitization. Blood for TCR sequencing was provided by twenty-nine alopecia patients at one to four time points (pre-sensitization, 2, 6 and 24 weeks).

Library preparation was by RACE. Sequencer: NextSeq 500. During library preparation, unique molecular identifiers were attached to individual cDNA molecules so that TCRs could be counted in a quantitative, reproducible way. For every blood RNA sample, sequencing covered both the TCR alpha and TCR beta chains. The study's own analysis went as follows. Samples had a median of roughly 99,000 TCRs, with a range from about 20,000 to 690,600. The Decombinator software suite was used to annotate the V, J and CDR3 of the TCR reads. For the PS versus PT1 abundance plots, all samples were subsampled to the same number of TCRs (28,000). TCRs were defined as expanded if absent before sensitization and observed at least eight times at the 2-week time point. The public sequencing data were trimmed at Q25 with fastp and processed into clonotypes with MiXCR by TCRdb, which kept only in-frame beta chains. Here each entry gathers all rows of one CDR3 protein and keeps the most common genes and DNA. The authors' filters were not applied to this entry. Counted in this sample were 300,000 to 450,000 distinct CDR3 sequences; roughly 5% of them appeared once. The ten largest clones capture under 2.5% of the sample.

Results and caveats for the whole study, not just this receptor: Expanded TCRs formed significantly more large CDR3 similarity clusters than pre-sensitization or healthy control sets, consistent with antigen-driven responses. No change with DPC sensitization was found in the number of TCRs above 1 in 1000 frequency, and no evidence of global repertoire structure alterations was found. After repeated subsampling, the strength of the expansion versus patch-test correlation and the threshold at which it became significant changed. Patch test score was positively correlated with the number of PT1 expanded TCRs, with significance at thresholds 8, 16 and 32 but not at 4. Because all patients had alopecia, a presumed autoimmune disease, the immune response of the patients might differ from that of healthy individuals.

The meaning of the sample's time point label: patch test 1, 2 weeks after DPC sensitization. The sample's treatment or condition label, in plain terms: therapeutic diphenylcyclopropenone sensitization with weekly scalp DPC. At each patch-test visit, blood was drawn before the patch test was applied. Patients were considered eligible if aged 18 to 70, diagnosed with alopecia and deemed suitable for DPC therapy, and patients were excluded if pregnant. Total RNA was extracted from unfractionated whole blood that had been collected in Tempus Blood RNA tubes. The source of this sequence is a woman in her 50s with alopecia areata. Some clones in this sample may be carry-over from other donors' samples. The source material was whole blood, sampled in connection with sensitization to the hapten diphenylcyclopropenone (DPC).

The CDR3: CASSPGTGDQPQHF. The DNA reads as follows: TGTGCCAGCAGTCCCGGGACAGGGGACCAGCCCCAGCATTTT. The rearranged chain carries TRBV28 and TRBJ1-5, with 10 junctional bases fitting TRBD1. Its CDR3 holds 14 amino acids, cysteine through phenylalanine. Only CDR3 DNA remains: 42 bases, in frame from the first base. Germline trimming amounts to 5 bases on V and 7 bases on J, with 5 as the count of junction bases outside the gene matches. In the germline V gene, CDR1 corresponds to MDHEN and CDR2 to SYDVKM.